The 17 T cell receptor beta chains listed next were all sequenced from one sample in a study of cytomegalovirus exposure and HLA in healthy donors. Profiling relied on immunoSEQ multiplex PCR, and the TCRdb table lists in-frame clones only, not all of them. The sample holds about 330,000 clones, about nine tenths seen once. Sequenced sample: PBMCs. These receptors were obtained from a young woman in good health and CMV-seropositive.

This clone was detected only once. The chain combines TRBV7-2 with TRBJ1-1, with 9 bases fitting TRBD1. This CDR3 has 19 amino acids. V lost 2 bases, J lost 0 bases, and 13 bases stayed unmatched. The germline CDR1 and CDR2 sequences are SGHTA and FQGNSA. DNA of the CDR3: TGTGCCAGCAGCTTAAGGTCTCGTCACAGGGGGCGGATGAACACTGAAGCTTTCTTT. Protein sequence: CASSLRSRHRGRMNTEAFF. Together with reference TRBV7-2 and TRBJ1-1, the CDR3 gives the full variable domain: GAGVSQSPSNKVTEKGKDVELRCDPISGHTALYWYRQSLGQGLEFLIYFQGNSAPDKSGLPSDRFSAERTGGSVSTLTIQRTQQEDSAVYLCASSLRSRHRGRMNTEAFFGQGTRLTVV.

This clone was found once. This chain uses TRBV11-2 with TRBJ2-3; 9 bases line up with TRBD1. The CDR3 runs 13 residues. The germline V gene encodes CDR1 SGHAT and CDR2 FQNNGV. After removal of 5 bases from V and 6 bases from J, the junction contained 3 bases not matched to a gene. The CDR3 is CASSTGTGDTQYF. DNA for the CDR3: TGTGCCAGCAGCACCGGGACAGGGGATACGCAGTATTTT.

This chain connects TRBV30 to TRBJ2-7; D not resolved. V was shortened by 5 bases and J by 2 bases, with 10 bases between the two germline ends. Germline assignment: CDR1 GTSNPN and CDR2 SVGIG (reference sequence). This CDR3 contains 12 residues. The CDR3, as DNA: TGTGCCTGGGCAAGAGGCACCTACGAGCAGTACTTC. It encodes CAWARGTYEQYF.

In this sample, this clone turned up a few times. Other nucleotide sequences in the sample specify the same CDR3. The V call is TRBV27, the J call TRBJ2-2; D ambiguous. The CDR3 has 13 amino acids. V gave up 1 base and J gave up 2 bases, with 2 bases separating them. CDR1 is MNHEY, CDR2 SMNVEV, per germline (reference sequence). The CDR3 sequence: CASSLFNTGELFF. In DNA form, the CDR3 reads TGTGCCAGCAGTTTATTTAACACCGGGGAGCTGTTTTTT.

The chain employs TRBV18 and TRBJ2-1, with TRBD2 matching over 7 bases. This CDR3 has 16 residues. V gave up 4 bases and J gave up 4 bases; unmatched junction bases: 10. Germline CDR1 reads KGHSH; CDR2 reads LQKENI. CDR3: CASSLLPAGEYNEQFF. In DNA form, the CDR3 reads TGTGCCAGCTCACTCTTACCCGCGGGAGAATACAATGAGCAGTTCTTC.

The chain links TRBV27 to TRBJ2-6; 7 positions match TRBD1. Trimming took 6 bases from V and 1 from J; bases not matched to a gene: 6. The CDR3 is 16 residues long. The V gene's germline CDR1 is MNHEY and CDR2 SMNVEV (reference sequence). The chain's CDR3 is CASRGRGTSGANVLTF. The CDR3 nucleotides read TGTGCCAGCAGGGGCAGGGGGACGTCTGGGGCCAACGTCCTGACTTTC. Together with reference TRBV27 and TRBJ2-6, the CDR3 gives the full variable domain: EAQVTQNPRYLITVTGKKLTVTCSQNMNHEYMSWYRQDPGLGLRQIYYSMNVEVTDKGDVPEGYKVSRKEKRNFPLILESPSPNQTSLYFCASRGRGTSGANVLTFGAGSRLTVL.

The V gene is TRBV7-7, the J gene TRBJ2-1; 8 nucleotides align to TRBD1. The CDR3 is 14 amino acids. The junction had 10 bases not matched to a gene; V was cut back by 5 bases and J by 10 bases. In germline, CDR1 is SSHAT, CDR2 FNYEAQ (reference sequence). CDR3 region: CASSASQGAREQFF. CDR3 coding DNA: TGTGCCAGCAGCGCTAGTCAGGGGGCGAGGGAGCAGTTCTTC.

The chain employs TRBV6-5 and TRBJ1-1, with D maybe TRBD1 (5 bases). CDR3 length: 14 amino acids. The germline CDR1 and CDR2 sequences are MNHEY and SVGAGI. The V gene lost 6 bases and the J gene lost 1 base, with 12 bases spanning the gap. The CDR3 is CASRKGLGNTEAFF. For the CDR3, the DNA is TGTGCCAGCAGGAAGGGGTTGGGGAACACTGAAGCTTTCTTT.

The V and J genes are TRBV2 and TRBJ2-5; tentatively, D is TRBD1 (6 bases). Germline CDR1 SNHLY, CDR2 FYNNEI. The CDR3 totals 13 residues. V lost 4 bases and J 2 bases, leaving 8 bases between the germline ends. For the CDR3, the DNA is TGTGCCAGCAGTGCCGACAGGCAAGAGACCCAGTACTTC. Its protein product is CASSADRQETQYF. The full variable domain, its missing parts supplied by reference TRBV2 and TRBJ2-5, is EPEVTQTPSHQVTQMGQEVILRCVPISNHLYFYWYRQILGQKVEFLVSFYNNEISEKSEIFDDQFSVERPDGSNFTLKIRSTKLEDSAMYFCASSADRQETQYFGPGTRLLVL.

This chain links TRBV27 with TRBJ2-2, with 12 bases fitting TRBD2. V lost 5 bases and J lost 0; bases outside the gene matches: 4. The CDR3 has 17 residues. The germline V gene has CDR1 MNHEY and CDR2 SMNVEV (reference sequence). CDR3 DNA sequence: TGTGCCAGCAGTCCACTAGCGGGAGGATCGAACACCGGGGAGCTGTTTTTT. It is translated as CASSPLAGGSNTGELFF.

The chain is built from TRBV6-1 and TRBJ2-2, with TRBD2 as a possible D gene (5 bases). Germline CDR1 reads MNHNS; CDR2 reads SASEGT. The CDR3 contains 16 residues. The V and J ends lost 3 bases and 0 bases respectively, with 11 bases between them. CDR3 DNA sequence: TGTGCCAGCAGTGAGGATGACTACCCGAACACCGGGGAGCTGTTTTTT. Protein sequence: CASSEDDYPNTGELFF.

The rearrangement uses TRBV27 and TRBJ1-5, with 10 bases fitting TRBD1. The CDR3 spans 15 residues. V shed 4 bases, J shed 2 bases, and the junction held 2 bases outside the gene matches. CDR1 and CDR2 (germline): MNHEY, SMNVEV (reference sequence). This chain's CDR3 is CASSWGTGGNQPQHF. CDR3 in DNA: TGTGCCAGCAGTTGGGGGACAGGGGGCAATCAGCCCCAGCATTTT.

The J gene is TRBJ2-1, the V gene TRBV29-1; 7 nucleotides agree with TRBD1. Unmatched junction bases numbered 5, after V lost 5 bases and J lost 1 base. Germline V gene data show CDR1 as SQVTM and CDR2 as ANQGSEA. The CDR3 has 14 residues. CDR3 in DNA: TGCAGCGTTAGTAGCAGGGGGTCCTACAATGAGCAGTTCTTC. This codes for CSVSSRGSYNEQFF.

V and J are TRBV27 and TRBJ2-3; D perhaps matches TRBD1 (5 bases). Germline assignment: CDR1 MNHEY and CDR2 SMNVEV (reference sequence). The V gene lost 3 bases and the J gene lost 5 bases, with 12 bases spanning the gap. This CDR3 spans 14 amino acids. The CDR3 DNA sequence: TGTGCCAGCAGTTTCTTCCAGGGCGGAGATACGCAGTATTTT. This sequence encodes CASSFFQGGDTQYF.

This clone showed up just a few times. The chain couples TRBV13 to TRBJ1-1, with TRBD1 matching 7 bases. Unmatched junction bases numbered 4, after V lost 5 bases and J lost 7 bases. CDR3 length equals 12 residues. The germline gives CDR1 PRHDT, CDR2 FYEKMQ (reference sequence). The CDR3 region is CASSRRQGEAFF. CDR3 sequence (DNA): TGTGCCAGCAGCCGCAGACAGGGTGAAGCTTTCTTT.

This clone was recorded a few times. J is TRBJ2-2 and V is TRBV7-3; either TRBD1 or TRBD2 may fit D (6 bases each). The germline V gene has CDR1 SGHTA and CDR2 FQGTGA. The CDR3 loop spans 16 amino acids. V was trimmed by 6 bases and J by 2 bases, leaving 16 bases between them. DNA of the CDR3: TGTGCCAGCAGTCTAAGGGGGGCTGGTAACACCGGGGAGCTGTTTTTT. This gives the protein CASSLRGAGNTGELFF.

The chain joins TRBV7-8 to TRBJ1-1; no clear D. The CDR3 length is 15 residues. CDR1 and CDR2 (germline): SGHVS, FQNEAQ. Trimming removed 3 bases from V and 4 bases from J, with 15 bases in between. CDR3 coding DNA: TGTGCCAGCAGCTTGGCTCCGGGGATCGTCACTGAAGCTTTCTTT. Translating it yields CASSLAPGIVTEAFF.